The 4 T cell receptor beta chains given below trace back to one sample, sequenced in a study of somatic mutations in cytotoxic T cells in rheumatoid arthritis. The table came from immunoSEQ multiplex PCR; TCRdb's copy has only in-frame clones and leaves some out. This sample yields tens of thousands of clones, of which more than 75% are seen a single time; around 8.3% belongs to the top ten. Sequencing was performed on CD8+ T cells sorted from blood. These receptor sequences come from an adult with rheumatoid arthritis.

This chain uses TRBV7-9 with TRBJ2-1; D not resolved. The germline CDR1 and CDR2 sequences are SEHNR and FQNEAQ (reference sequence). CDR3 length: 13 amino acids. V dropped 3 bases and J dropped 6 bases, with 9 bases sitting between them. CDR3 loop: CASSFVSRNEQFF. DNA of the CDR3: TGTGCCAGCAGCTTTGTGTCTCGCAATGAGCAGTTCTTC.

This chain joins TRBV11-3 and TRBJ2-1; tentatively, D is TRBD2 (6 bases). The CDR3 is made up of 13 amino acids. The V end was cut by 5 bases, the J end by 4 bases, with 9 bases between. CDR1 and CDR2 (germline): SGHNT, YENEEA. In DNA, the CDR3 is TGTGCCAGCAGCCCCCGGGGGTACAATGAGCAGTTCTTC. As protein: CASSPRGYNEQFF.

This chain links TRBV5-6 with TRBJ2-7; D remains ambiguous. Trimming took 2 bases from V and 2 from J, leaving 11 bases between them. Germline V gene sequence: CDR1 SGHDT, CDR2 YYEEEE. CDR3 length equals 14 residues. Written as DNA, the CDR3 is TGTGCCAGCAGCTTCAGGCGAATCCCCTACGAGCAGTACTTC. Residues: CASSFRRIPYEQYF.

V and J are TRBV6-5 and TRBJ2-5; D is unclear. The CDR3 totals 14 residues. Trimming stripped 2 bases from V and 4 bases from J, with 11 bases between. Germline loops: CDR1 MNHEY, CDR2 SVGAGI. The CDR3 region is CASSYGRLRETQYF. The CDR3 DNA sequence: TGTGCCAGCAGTTACGGCAGGCTTAGAGAGACCCAGTACTTC.